A single sample gave rise to the 32 T cell receptor beta chains below, sequenced in a study of immune heterogeneity within non-small cell lung tumors. Bulk tumor genomic DNA constituted the template, at around 610 ng per sample. Several far-apart biopsies were taken per primary tumor during surgery. Samples came from untreated patients having curative surgery for newly diagnosed non-small cell lung cancer. Multiplex PCR (32 V and 13 J primers) was used to amplify the TCR beta CDR3. Each CDR3 protein is one row after TCRdb ran MiXCR on the multiplex PCR reads. The sample has 20,000 to 25,000 distinct CDR3 sequences; about 30% are singletons. Material for sequencing was lung tumor tissue. These TCRs come from a man in his forties with non-small cell lung cancer.

Regarding this clonotype: It may be a read error: a sequence one base away is much more abundant. The V and J genes are TRBV7-2 and TRBJ1-5, with unresolved D. Looked up from germline, CDR1 is SGHTA and CDR2 is FQGNSA. This CDR3 is 14 amino acids long. Trimming cost V 3 bases and J 8 bases, with 14 bases left between them. The CDR3 here is CASSFVPGNKPQHF. The CDR3 nucleotides are TGTGCCAGCAGCTTTGTACCAGGTAATAAGCCCCAGCATTTT.

A word on this clonotype: Sequence at one end of the junction differs from germline and may be a read error. The rearrangement uses TRBV6-5 and TRBJ1-5; D may be TRBD1 (5 bases). Germline V gives CDR1 MNHEY, CDR2 SVGAGI. This CDR3 has 15 residues. The CDR3 bases are TGTGCCAGCAGTTACAACTGGGGGGGGTATCAGGCCCAGCATTTT. Translation: CASSYNWGGYQAQHF.

The V and J genes are TRBV9 and TRBJ2-7; D is unresolved. This CDR3 spans 15 amino acids. The V and J ends lost 4 bases and 4 bases respectively, with 18 bases between them. Germline V gene data show CDR1 as SGDLS and CDR2 as YYNGEE. CDR3 residues: CASSQSVVVGYEQYF. CDR3 coding DNA: TGTGCCAGCAGCCAATCTGTGGTGGTAGGGTACGAGCAGTACTTC.

This clonotype has just a few counts. The chain is built from TRBV5-1 and TRBJ2-7, with D unresolved. This CDR3 is built from 15 residues. The germline V gene encodes CDR1 SGHRS and CDR2 YFSETQ. V was clipped by 0 bases and J by 0 bases, with 10 bases between them. Here the CDR3 DNA reads TGCGCCAGCAGCTTGGAGCCAGGCGGCTCCTACGAGCAGTACTTC. It specifies CASSLEPGGSYEQYF.

The sample holds many counts of this clonotype. The V call is TRBV12-3 or TRBV12-4, the J call TRBJ1-2; 12 bases agree with TRBD1. The V gene end was trimmed by 6 bases and the J gene end by 5 bases; junction bases not matched to a gene: 7. The CDR3 is 15 residues long. The CDR3 bases are TGTGCCAGCAGCGGCCAGGGACAGGGGGCTTATGGCTACACCTTC. Amino acids: CASSGQGQGAYGYTF.

By share, this clonotype ranks as medium-sized. The chain recombines TRBV5-5 with TRBJ2-7, with 8 bases that match TRBD2. With 1 base clipped from V and 3 bases from J, the junction kept 0 bases outside the gene matches. This CDR3 has 13 residues. The germline V gene has CDR1 SGHKS and CDR2 YYEKEE (reference sequence). The chain's CDR3 is CASSLRGGYEQYF. The CDR3 region has the DNA TGTGCCAGCAGCTTGCGGGGGGGCTACGAGCAGTACTTC.

V usage is TRBV11-3 and J usage is TRBJ2-2; tentatively, D is TRBD1 (6 bases). Between the trimmed V and J ends, which lost 2 bases and 6 bases, there was a span of 13 bases. The CDR3 contains 15 residues. Germline CDR1 SGHNT, CDR2 YENEEA. The CDR3, as DNA: TGTGCCAGCAGCTTAAGAGGGACAACCGCCGGGGAGCTGTTTTTT. Its translation: CASSLRGTTAGELFF.

The CDR3 nucleotides read TGCAGCGTTGAAGTGGCAGGGTTTAACTATGGCTACACCTTC. Its translation is CSVEVAGFNYGYTF. The rearrangement uses TRBV29-1 and TRBJ1-2; tentatively, D is TRBD1 (5 bases). V lost 1 base and J lost 1, with 10 bases in between. CDR3 size: 14 residues. Germline CDR1 reads SQVTM; CDR2 reads ANQGSEA.

This clonotype rates as medium-sized (0.01 to 0.1%). The chain combines TRBV20-1 with TRBJ2-2; 9 bases align to TRBD2. V lost 6 bases, J lost 2 bases, and 1 base stayed unmatched. The CDR3 covers 13 residues. In germline, CDR1 is DFQATT, CDR2 SNEGSKA (reference sequence). This CDR3 reads CSAGTSNTGELFF. The CDR3, as DNA: TGCAGTGCCGGGACTAGCAACACCGGGGAGCTGTTTTTT.

In the case of this clonotype: A much larger clone lies one base from this, so it may be a read error. The chain carries TRBV6-5 and TRBJ2-7; D is possibly TRBD1 (6 bases). The CDR3 runs to 16 residues. Trimming removed 5 bases from V and 3 bases from J, with 20 bases in between. Germline CDR1 and CDR2: MNHEY and SVGAGI. CDR3 residues: CASSHLGLTGYYEQYF. The CDR3 DNA follows: TGTGCCAGCAGTCACCTAGGGCTCACAGGGTACTACGAGCAGTACTTC.

This clonotype was seen ten or more times. This sequence joins TRBV19 and TRBJ2-1, with 10 bases identical to TRBD2. V lost 3 bases, J lost 4 bases, and 3 bases stayed unmatched. CDR1 LNHDA and CDR2 SQIVND come from the germline V gene (reference sequence). The CDR3 contains 15 residues. Here the CDR3 reads CASSIVLAGYNEQFF. DNA of the CDR3: TGTGCCAGTAGTATCGTACTAGCGGGATACAATGAGCAGTTCTTC.

There are many counts of this clonotype. The V gene is TRBV6-4, the J gene TRBJ2-1; possible D gene TRBD1, 7 bases. The CDR3 is 14 residues long. V lost 4 bases and J lost 8, with 15 bases in between. Germline CDR1 reads MRHNA; CDR2 reads SNTAGT. CDR3 residues: CASSALAQGDEQFF. Here the CDR3 DNA reads TGTGCCAGCAGTGCACTAGCTCAGGGGGATGAGCAGTTCTTC.

This clonotype was recorded at least ten times. The chain combines TRBV6-1 with TRBJ2-7; D gene ambiguous. Germline loops: CDR1 MNHNS, CDR2 SASEGT. There are 13 residues in the CDR3. V lost 7 bases and J lost 0, with 10 bases in between. The CDR3 DNA sequence: TGTGCCAGCAAAGTAGGACCCTCCTACGAGCAGTACTTC. Encoded protein: CASKVGPSYEQYF.

The V call is TRBV7-3, the J call TRBJ2-2; no clear D gene. V lost 4 bases and J 6 bases, leaving 9 bases between the germline ends. CDR3 length: 13 residues. The germline CDR1 and CDR2 sequences are SGHTA and FQGTGA. The CDR3 spells CASSSIVAGELFF. CDR3 nucleotide sequence: TGTGCCAGCAGCTCCATAGTGGCCGGGGAGCTGTTTTTT.

This clonotype was observed many times. The chain uses TRBV28 and TRBJ2-7, with TRBD2 as a possible D gene (6 bases). Trimming left V 6 bases short and J 0 bases short, with 12 bases between. The CDR3 length is 14 residues. The germline V gene has CDR1 MDHEN and CDR2 SYDVKM. The DNA of the CDR3 is TGTGCCAGCAGCATTGGGGGGTCCTCCTACGAGCAGTACTTC. It is translated as CASSIGGSSYEQYF.

This clonotype was seen only a few times. The junction departs from germline at one end; a sequencing error may be responsible. The chain has TRBV30 and TRBJ2-7; 8 positions match TRBD1. CDR1 and CDR2 (germline): GTSNPN, SVGIG (reference sequence). The CDR3 totals 17 residues. The DNA of the CDR3 is TGTGCCTGGAGTGTCCTGACAGGACAGGGAGGATGGTACGAGGAGTACTTC. Translated, it gives CAWSVLTGQGGWYEEYF. Combining the CDR3 with reference TRBV30 and TRBJ2-7 gives the whole variable domain SQTIHQWPATLVQPVGSPLSLECTVEGTSNPNLYWYRQAAGRGLQLLFYSVGIGQISSEVPQNLSASRPQDRQFILSSKKLLLSDSGFYLCAWSVLTGQGGWYEEYFGPGTRLTVT.

This clonotype was recorded many times. The chain carries TRBV27 and TRBJ2-7; tentatively, D is TRBD1 (6 bases). The CDR3 runs 15 residues. Germline V gene sequence: CDR1 MNHEY, CDR2 SMNVEV (reference sequence). Between the trimmed V and J ends, which lost 5 bases and 1 base, there was a span of 15 bases. The DNA for the CDR3 is TGTGCCAGCAGTAAGGGGGACGCCACTTCCTACGAGCAGTACTTC. It encodes CASSKGDATSYEQYF.

This clonotype has more than one count but fewer than ten. This chain links TRBV4-2 with TRBJ1-2, with 10 positions matching TRBD1. Germline V lookup: CDR1 LGHNA, CDR2 YNFKEQ. After removal of 4 bases from V and 6 bases from J, the junction contained 8 bases not matched to a gene. The CDR3 sequence is 15 residues long. The CDR3 nucleotides are TGTGCCAGCAGCCCCCAAGACAGGGGGCAGGATGGCTACACCTTC. Its protein product is CASSPQDRGQDGYTF.

V and J are TRBV30 and TRBJ1-1; unclear D gene. Trimming left V 3 bases short and J 4 bases short, with 9 bases between. From germline, CDR1 is GTSNPN and CDR2 SVGIG (reference sequence). CDR3 length equals 12 residues. In DNA form, the CDR3 reads TGTGCCTGGAGCCTTTTAAGCACTGAAGCTTTCTTT. It codes for CAWSLLSTEAFF.

On this clonotype itself: This clone may be a read error of a much larger clone one base away. This rearrangement joins TRBV27 to TRBJ2-7; D gene ambiguous. Germline CDR1 is MNHEY and CDR2 is SMNVEV (reference sequence). The CDR3 loop spans 13 amino acids. CDR3 DNA: TGTGCCAGCAGTCCCCGCCAGGTAGGCGAGCATTACTTC. Translation gives CASSPRQVGEHYF.

The V call is TRBV11-3, the J call TRBJ1-1; D ambiguous. Between the trimmed V and J ends, which lost 1 base and 5 bases, there was a span of 5 bases. CDR3 length: 12 amino acids. Germline assignment: CDR1 SGHNT and CDR2 YENEEA. CDR3 loop: CASSLVGTEAFF. CDR3 bases: TGTGCCAGCAGCTTAGTAGGTACTGAAGCTTTCTTT.

The chain employs TRBV9 and TRBJ2-1; D could derive from TRBD1 or TRBD2 (5 bases each). The V end was cut by 4 bases, the J end by 8 bases, with 10 bases between. The CDR3 has 12 residues. Germline V gives CDR1 SGDLS, CDR2 YYNGEE. CDR3 bases: TGTGCCAGCAGCCCCCAGGGACATGAGCAGTTCTTC. Protein: CASSPQGHEQFF.

V gene TRBV7-3 combines with J gene TRBJ2-3; 9 bases are shared with TRBD2. The CDR3 is made up of 16 amino acids. The V and J ends lost 0 bases and 5 bases, in that order; junction bases with no gene match: 6. Germline V gene sequence: CDR1 SGHTA, CDR2 FQGTGA. DNA of the CDR3: TGTGCCAGCAGCTTAACGTTGGCGGGAGGGTTAGATACGCAGTATTTT. Its protein is CASSLTLAGGLDTQYF.

This clonotype showed up just a few times. The chain employs TRBV11-1 and TRBJ2-5; D possibly matches TRBD1 or TRBD2 (5 bases each). This CDR3 spans 16 amino acids. The V end was cut by 3 bases, the J end by 3 bases, with 17 bases between. CDR1 is SGHAT, CDR2 FQDESV, per germline (reference sequence). The CDR3, as DNA: TGTGCCAGCAGCTTTGGGGGTAGGTGCCCGGAAGAGACCCAGTACTTC. Translated: CASSFGGRCPEETQYF.

CDR3 amino acids: CASSPSGGLRPQHF. CDR3 DNA sequence: TGTGCCAGCAGCCCCTCAGGGGGCTTGCGGCCCCAGCATTTT. The chain combines TRBV9 with TRBJ1-5, with 8 nucleotides matching TRBD1. Trimming cost V 4 bases and J 9 bases; bases outside gene matches: 9. The germline CDR1 and CDR2 sequences are SGDLS and YYNGEE. The CDR3 consists of 14 residues. The variable domain in full, completed from reference TRBV9 and TRBJ1-5, reads DSGVTQTPKHLITATGQRVTLRCSPRSGDLSVYWYQQSLDQGLQFLIQYYNGEERAKGNILERFSAQQFPDLHSELNLSSLELGDSALYFCASSPSGGLRPQHFGDGTRLSIL.

This chain uses TRBV20-1 with TRBJ2-5; D is ambiguous. The V gene lost 6 bases and the J gene lost 9 bases, with 14 bases spanning the gap. This CDR3 region has 11 residues. CDR1 is DFQATT, CDR2 SNEGSKA, per germline (reference sequence). CDR3 in amino acids: CSAPDGRAQYF. CDR3 coding DNA: TGCAGTGCCCCGGACGGCCGTGCCCAGTACTTC.

This clonotype was seen repeatedly, ten times or more. This chain uses TRBV15 with TRBJ2-3; tentative D call: TRBD2 (5 bases). CDR3 size: 14 residues. Germline V CDR1 and CDR2: LNHNV, YYDKDF (reference sequence). Trimming left V 5 bases short and J 4 bases short, with 13 bases between. CDR3: CATSGRTRADTQYF. CDR3 bases: TGTGCCACCAGCGGAAGAACTAGGGCAGATACGCAGTATTTT.

Worth noting for this clonotype: This may be a read error: a much more frequent sequence differs by one nucleotide. The rearrangement joins TRBV6-5 to TRBJ2-7; 12 nucleotides line up with TRBD2. CDR1 and CDR2 from the germline V gene are MNHEY and SVGAGI. This CDR3 contains 16 residues. In DNA, the CDR3 is TGTGCCAGCAGTTACTCGACTAGCGGGAGTCGAAACGAGCATTACTTC. This gives the protein CASSYSTSGSRNEHYF.

The sample holds many counts of this clonotype. This chain joins TRBV2 and TRBJ2-3, with 11 bases that match TRBD2. The CDR3 totals 14 residues. V lost 9 bases to trimming and J lost 3 bases; unmatched junction nucleotides: 5. CDR1 and CDR2 (germline): SNHLY, FYNNEI. DNA for the CDR3: TGTGCCAGTGCCACTAGCGGGAGTACAGATACGCAGTATTTT. Translating it yields CASATSGSTDTQYF.

This clonotype has just a few counts. The V call is TRBV7-2, the J call TRBJ2-3; 8 bases are a match to TRBD2. CDR1 is SGHTA and CDR2 is FQGNSA in the germline V gene. The ends lost 1 base at V and 6 bases at J; junction bases unmatched: 9. This CDR3 spans 16 amino acids. CDR3: CASSLGLAGSRDTQYF. The CDR3 coding sequence is TGTGCCAGCAGCTTAGGATTAGCGGGAAGCAGGGATACGCAGTATTTT.

The chain joins TRBV24-1 to TRBJ1-2; tentatively, D is TRBD1 (5 bases). CDR3 size: 16 residues. CDR1 is KGHDR and CDR2 is SFDVKD in the germline V gene. Trimming removed 5 bases from V and 6 bases from J, with 21 bases in between. The CDR3 protein is CATSALSTSGMDGYTF. The CDR3 DNA sequence: TGTGCCACCAGTGCGCTGTCCACCTCAGGGATGGATGGCTACACCTTC.

This clonotype showed up many times. This sequence joins TRBV7-8 and TRBJ2-1; D not certain. The CDR3 totals 14 residues. Germline V CDR1 and CDR2: SGHVS, FQNEAQ. Trimming removed 2 bases at V and 1 base at J, with 6 bases between. The CDR3 DNA sequence: TGTGCCAGCAGCTTATCAGGATCCTACAATGAGCAGTTCTTC. It encodes CASSLSGSYNEQFF.